The clone carrying this TCR beta chain was seen more than once but under ten times. Assay: immunoSEQ multiplex PCR; the TCRdb copy retains only in-frame clones and omits some. This repertoire shows just under 350,000 clones, 88% found once; its top ten account for just under 7.5%. The sample belongs to a study of blood T cell repertoires in COVID-19. Study background: PBMCs, B-cell-depleted T cells, or T cells were the source of the cDNA or gDNA that made up the material.

V lost 4 bases to trimming and J lost 7 bases; unmatched junction nucleotides: 8. CDR1 is MNHNY, CDR2 SVGAGI, per germline (reference sequence). The CDR3 is made up of 14 amino acids. Sequencing input: peripheral blood. The TCR was taken from a woman aged 70-85 years with COVID-19, enrolled during active disease. The rearrangement links TRBV6-6 to TRBJ2-5; 8 bases map to TRBD1. The CDR3 bases are TGTGCCAGCAGTTCCCTCGACAGGGGTTGGACCCAGTACTTC. Residues: CASSSLDRGWTQYF.